This T cell receptor (beta chain) was identified during a study of T cell repertoires in cytomegalovirus infection. Study-level information: Indicated by public TCR beta signatures were CMV infection and matching HLA type. General study results and limits: Within the response measured ex vivo, HLA-C-restricted CMV-specific TCR beta clonotypes were dominant. Carriers of CMV and the relevant HLA type were discriminated by public TCR beta frequency.

This clonotype was counted only a few times. Its matching antigen is unknown. TCRdb re-derived calls from the reads in MiXCR, one entry per CDR3 protein. Found here are around 350,000 distinct CDR3 sequences, 15% to 20% of them singletons; the top ten hold around 9.3%. The ends lost 6 bases at V and 5 bases at J; junction bases unmatched: 11. CDR3 size: 15 residues. The germline V gene encodes CDR1 LGHNT and CDR2 FRNRAP. This chain uses TRBV12-5 with TRBJ2-5; 8 bases match TRBD2. The sequencing sample was made of PBMCs. This TCR derives from a human donor in good health (CMV status not recorded). Some clones in this sample may be carry-over from other donors' samples. CDR3 loop: CASGPSGGAGETQYF. Here the CDR3 DNA reads TGTGCTAGTGGCCCATCCGGGGGGGCCGGTGAGACCCAGTACTTC.